Below, 23 T cell receptor beta chains from the same sample are listed, as sequenced in a study of T-cell memory formation after mild COVID-19. TCRdb processed the 5' RACE reads anew with MiXCR; each CDR3 protein has one entry. This table has 350,000 to 500,000 distinct CDR3 sequences, 20% appearing once. The sequenced sample was PBMCs or a T cell subset sorted from them (not recorded which). The source of these receptors is an adult woman who had mild COVID-19 (a few samples of this study predate the infection). Cell type and time point are not known.

This clonotype was seen a few times. The V and J genes are TRBV24-1 and TRBJ2-2; no reliable D call. CDR3 length: 17 residues. The germline gives CDR1 KGHDR, CDR2 SFDVKD. The ends were cut back, 1 base at V and 2 bases at J, with 13 bases in the middle. CDR3 nucleotides: TGTGCCACCAGTGATTTATGGCCGACACAAAACACCGGGGAGCTGTTTTTT. Protein sequence: CATSDLWPTQNTGELFF.

This chain connects TRBV7-9 to TRBJ1-1, with no clear D. The V gene's germline CDR1 is SEHNR and CDR2 FQNEAQ (reference sequence). The V and J ends lost 5 bases and 6 bases respectively, with 16 bases between them. The length of the CDR3 is 14 residues. DNA of the CDR3: TGTGCCAGCAGCCGAGGCCTCCTAGAGTCTGAAGCTTTCTTT. Translation: CASSRGLLESEAFF.

A note on this clonotype: This clone may be a read error of a much larger clone one base away. The J gene is TRBJ2-3, the V gene TRBV5-1; 7 bases are shared with TRBD2. From germline, CDR1 is SGHRS and CDR2 YFSETQ. The CDR3 runs to 14 residues. V lost 5 bases, J lost 8 bases, and 11 bases stayed unmatched. CDR3 DNA sequence: TGCGCCAGCAGAACGCGGACTAGTCCCGTTACGCAGTATTTT. Translation: CASRTRTSPVTQYF. Full variable domain (rest looked up from reference TRBV5-1 and TRBJ2-3): KAGVTQTPRYLIKTRGQQVTLSCSPISGHRSVSWYQQTPGQGLQFLFEYFSETQRNKGNFPGRFSGRQFSNSRSEMNVSTLELGDSALYLCASRTRTSPVTQYFGPGTRLTVL.

The V gene is TRBV4-1, the J gene TRBJ2-5; D call uncertain. Trimming took 1 base from V and 1 from J, leaving 10 bases between them. The CDR3 loop spans 15 amino acids. Germline CDR1 and CDR2: MGHRA and YSYEKL. The CDR3 nucleotides read TGCGCCAGCAGCCAAGGACGGTGGGGCCAAGAGACCCAGTACTTC. Translating it yields CASSQGRWGQETQYF.

This clonotype has a handful of counts. This chain uses TRBV24-1 with TRBJ2-6, with D tentatively TRBD2 (5 bases). The CDR3 runs to 17 residues. CDR1 and CDR2 from the germline V gene are KGHDR and SFDVKD. Trimming removed 4 bases from V and 0 bases from J, with 12 bases in between. This chain's CDR3 is CATSDPSGDSGANVLTF. The CDR3 DNA reads as TGTGCCACCAGTGACCCTTCCGGGGACTCTGGGGCCAACGTCCTGACTTTC.

This chain uses TRBV20-1 with TRBJ2-1; 7 positions agree with TRBD2. With V trimmed by 1 base and J by 4 bases, 7 bases remained unmatched. Germline loops: CDR1 DFQATT, CDR2 SNEGSKA (reference sequence). The CDR3 consists of 15 residues. The DNA for the CDR3 is TGCAGTGCTAGAGTTAGGCGGGAGCGGTACAATGAGCAGTTCTTC. Translated, it gives CSARVRRERYNEQFF.

This clonotype was found many times. This sequence joins TRBV7-2 and TRBJ2-1; no reliable D call. The V gene lost 4 bases and the J gene lost 5 bases, with 12 bases spanning the gap. In germline, CDR1 is SGHTA, CDR2 FQGNSA. This CDR3 comprises 14 residues. The CDR3 spells CASSSSMNHNEQFF. Here the CDR3 DNA reads TGTGCCAGCAGCTCTTCAATGAACCACAATGAGCAGTTCTTC.

This clonotype was seen many times. The chain employs TRBV29-1 and TRBJ1-1; TRBD1 might be the D (6 bases). The germline V and J ends were trimmed by 3 bases and 4 bases, with 12 bases remaining between them. Germline V gene sequence: CDR1 SQVTM, CDR2 ANQGSEA. The CDR3 length is 13 residues. The CDR3 region is CSVDGGLGTEAFF. The CDR3 region has the DNA TGCAGCGTTGATGGGGGCTTAGGCACTGAAGCTTTCTTT.

The gene calls are TRBV7-9 and TRBJ1-1; weak D call: TRBD1 (5 bases). CDR3 length: 16 amino acids. Germline V gene lookup returns CDR1 SEHNR and CDR2 FQNEAQ (reference sequence). V was clipped by 1 base and J by 4 bases, with 16 bases between them. The DNA for the CDR3 is TGTGCCAGCAGCTTAGTTGGGGGTGGAGGCTCCACTGAAGCTTTCTTT. Protein: CASSLVGGGGSTEAFF.

The rearrangement links TRBV12-3 or TRBV12-4 to TRBJ1-1; D gene ambiguous. Between the trimmed V and J ends, which lost 0 bases and 1 base, there was a span of 6 bases. The CDR3 covers 14 residues. The CDR3 DNA reads TGTGCCAGCAGTTTAGCCTTTGGGAACACTGAAGCTTTCTTT. As protein: CASSLAFGNTEAFF.

This clonotype occurred a few times. The gene calls are TRBV3-1 and TRBJ2-3, with 10 bases fitting TRBD2. There are 14 residues in the CDR3. With 8 bases clipped from V and 4 bases from J, the junction kept 6 bases outside the gene matches. From germline, CDR1 is LGHDT and CDR2 YNNKEL (reference sequence). Written as DNA, the CDR3 is TGTGCCAGCGGCGAGCGGGGGGGCCCAGATACGCAGTATTTT. It is translated as CASGERGGPDTQYF.

This clonotype has just a few counts. This chain joins TRBV21-1 and TRBJ2-1; TRBD2 is the table's D call and was not checked against the DNA. TRBV21-1 is noted as a pseudogene. The CDR3 totals 15 residues. The CDR3 loop is CASSKVPSGANEQFF. CDR3 DNA sequence: TGTGCCAGCAGCAAAGTTCCTAGCGGGGCCAATGAGCAGTTCTTC.

This clonotype was counted a few times. The rearrangement links TRBV6-1 to TRBJ2-7; 7 bases line up with TRBD2. With V trimmed by 4 bases and J by 6 bases, 9 bases remained unmatched. CDR1 is MNHNS, CDR2 SASEGT, per germline. The CDR3 spans 14 residues. The CDR3 region is CASSVSGGPVEQYF. Written as DNA, the CDR3 is TGTGCCAGCAGTGTATCGGGGGGTCCCGTCGAGCAGTACTTC.

This clonotype has just a few counts. The gene calls are TRBV5-8 and TRBJ1-5; unclear D gene. Germline assignment: CDR1 SGHTS and CDR2 YDEGEE. This CDR3 has 17 amino acids. V gave up 0 bases and J gave up 9 bases, with 22 bases separating them. In DNA, the CDR3 is TGTGCCAGCAGCTTGGACCCCCTAACTGACCTGCCCTCGCCCCAGCATTTT. The encoded protein is CASSLDPLTDLPSPQHF.

This clonotype was counted between two and nine times. The rearrangement uses TRBV20-1 and TRBJ2-3; D remains ambiguous. This CDR3 is 14 amino acids long. The germline V and J ends were trimmed by 0 bases and 4 bases, with 11 bases remaining between them. Germline CDR1 is DFQATT and CDR2 is SNEGSKA (reference sequence). The CDR3 region has the DNA TGCAGTGCTAGAGACCACAGTGGTGCAGATACGCAGTATTTT. It is translated as CSARDHSGADTQYF.

This chain links TRBV9 with TRBJ2-2, with D unresolved. V shed 1 base and J shed 0 bases, with 7 bases lying between them. Germline V gene sequence: CDR1 SGDLS, CDR2 YYNGEE. This CDR3 region has 15 residues. This chain's CDR3 is CASSVSGSNTGELFF. In DNA, the CDR3 is TGTGCCAGCAGCGTATCAGGCTCGAACACCGGGGAGCTGTTTTTT.

This clonotype was detected a few times. The genes are TRBV15 and TRBJ2-3; a weak D match, TRBD2 (6 bases). V lost 0 bases and J 0 bases, leaving 10 bases between the germline ends. The CDR3 contains 16 residues. Germline lookup yields CDR1 LNHNV and CDR2 YYDKDF (reference sequence). The CDR3 region has the DNA TGTGCCACCAGCAGAGATGGCGGGACTAGCACAGATACGCAGTATTTT. Translated, it gives CATSRDGGTSTDTQYF.

This chain connects TRBV10-3 to TRBJ2-1; 7 bases line up with TRBD2. There are 15 residues in the CDR3. The germline gives CDR1 ENHRY, CDR2 SYGVKD. V gave up 0 bases and J gave up 3 bases; unmatched junction bases: 2. As DNA, the CDR3 is TGTGCCATCAGTGAGTCAAGCGGGGACTACAATGAGCAGTTCTTC. This encodes CAISESSGDYNEQFF.

This clonotype was counted many times. This chain joins TRBV20-1 and TRBJ1-2; D remains unclear. Trimming removed 0 bases from V and 8 bases from J, with 16 bases in between. Germline-derived CDR1 and CDR2 are DFQATT and SNEGSKA (reference sequence). This CDR3 has 14 residues. CDR3 nucleotides: TGCAGTGCTAGAGAGGGGAGCGGAGGAGGCGGCTACACCTTC. Protein: CSAREGSGGGGYTF.

In this sample, this clonotype turned up once. The DNA for the CDR3 is TGTGCCACCAGCAGGCCCAGGGACGTCTACGAGCAGTACTTC. Translated: CATSRPRDVYEQYF. The V and J genes are TRBV15 and TRBJ2-7; D is possibly TRBD1 or TRBD2 (5 bases each). The V end was cut by 3 bases, the J end by 3 bases, with 12 bases between. The CDR3 is 14 amino acids. CDR1 and CDR2 (germline): LNHNV, YYDKDF (reference sequence). Variable domain in full (rest from reference TRBV15 and TRBJ2-7): DAMVIQNPRYQVTQFGKPVTLSCSQTLNHNVMYWYQQKSSQAPKLLFHYYDKDFNNEADTPDNFQSRRPNTSFCFLDIRSPGLGDTAMYLCATSRPRDVYEQYFGPGTRLTVT.

This clonotype was detected a few times. The CDR3 reads CSAQDRAAYEQYF. The CDR3 bases are TGCAGCGCCCAAGACAGGGCCGCCTACGAGCAGTACTTC. The chain joins TRBV29-1 to TRBJ2-7, with 7 bases identical to TRBD1. Germline CDR1 SQVTM, CDR2 ANQGSEA. Unmatched junction bases numbered 8, after V lost 7 bases and J lost 2 bases. The CDR3 loop spans 13 amino acids.

This chain uses TRBV9 with TRBJ2-2; a weak D match, TRBD2 (6 bases). The CDR3 is 15 amino acids. Germline CDR1 SGDLS, CDR2 YYNGEE. The V end was cut by 0 bases, the J end by 5 bases, with 11 bases between. The CDR3 DNA is TGTGCCAGCAGCGTAGAGGCAGGGAGGACCGGGGAGCTGTTTTTT. Amino acids: CASSVEAGRTGELFF.

This clonotype has a handful of counts. The rearrangement joins TRBV7-9 to TRBJ1-2; 7 nucleotides align to TRBD1. Germline V CDR1 and CDR2: SEHNR, FQNEAQ (reference sequence). Trimming at V came to 4 bases and at J to 1 base, leaving 18 bases not matched to a gene. The CDR3 runs 19 residues. The CDR3 protein is CASSSPRAGQGDFNYGYTF. CDR3 bases: TGTGCCAGCAGCTCTCCCCGTGCGGGGCAGGGGGATTTTAACTATGGCTACACCTTC.